Listed here are 10 T cell receptor beta chains from one sample, sequenced in a study of T-cell memory formation after mild COVID-19. A single record per CDR3 protein comes from TCRdb applying MiXCR to the 5' RACE reads. This table holds roughly 300,000 distinct CDR3 sequences, 8% to 9% found once. The material sequenced was PBMCs or a T cell subset sorted from them (not recorded which). The receptors originated from a man between 18 and 29 years old who had mild COVID-19 (a few samples of this study predate the infection). Cell type and time point are not known.

The table lists this clonotype with a few counts. The chain couples TRBV4-1 to TRBJ2-3; D uncertain. This CDR3 has 16 residues. The V end was cut by 1 base, the J end by 4 bases, with 15 bases between. CDR1 is MGHRA and CDR2 is YSYEKL in the germline V gene. The CDR3 loop reads CASSQVTLGRPDTQYF. The CDR3 DNA sequence: TGCGCCAGCAGCCAAGTAACCCTCGGACGCCCAGATACGCAGTATTTT.

The gene calls are TRBV5-6 and TRBJ2-1; TRBD2 aligns across 13 bases. The CDR3 is 18 amino acids. Germline V CDR1 and CDR2: SGHDT, YYEEEE. Trimming took 4 bases from V and 0 from J; bases not matched to a gene: 7. CDR3 sequence reads: CASSQGLAGVLSYNEQFF. The CDR3 nucleotides read TGTGCCAGCAGCCAAGGACTAGCGGGGGTACTCTCCTACAATGAGCAGTTCTTC.

This clonotype was counted at least ten times. The chain's CDR3 is CASSPRPIYATNEKLFF. The CDR3 coding sequence is TGTGCCAGCAGCCCCCGCCCCATTTATGCAACTAATGAAAAACTGTTTTTT. This sequence joins TRBV7-2 and TRBJ1-4; D uncertain. V was clipped by 5 bases and J by 0 bases, with 16 bases between them. The CDR3 length is 17 residues. CDR1 is SGHTA and CDR2 is FQGNSA in the germline V gene.

This clonotype showed up many times. V is TRBV7-8 and J is TRBJ1-1; TRBD1 matches 9 bases. Germline V CDR1 and CDR2: SGHVS, FQNEAQ. With V trimmed by 0 bases and J by 7 bases, 6 bases remained unmatched. This CDR3 has 15 residues. The CDR3: CASSLAATGGSEAFF. The CDR3 region has the DNA TGTGCCAGCAGCTTAGCCGCAACAGGGGGCAGTGAAGCTTTCTTT.

This chain joins TRBV12-3 or TRBV12-4 and TRBJ1-6; D not resolved. The CDR3 covers 11 residues. V lost 6 bases, J lost 13 bases, and 10 bases lay in between. In nucleotides, the CDR3 is TGTGCCAGCAGCCCTAGAGGTCCCCTCCACTTT. Protein: CASSPRGPLHF.

Ten or more counts support this clonotype. This sequence joins TRBV5-1 and TRBJ1-5; D is possibly TRBD1 (6 bases). Germline V gene data show CDR1 as SGHRS and CDR2 as YFSETQ. Between the trimmed V and J ends, which lost 4 bases and 7 bases, there was a span of 15 bases. The CDR3 covers 14 residues. CDR3 coding DNA: TGCGCCAGCAGCCCCGGACAGTATGGGCAGCCCCAGCATTTT. This gives the protein CASSPGQYGQPQHF. Full variable domain (rest looked up from reference TRBV5-1 and TRBJ1-5): KAGVTQTPRYLIKTRGQQVTLSCSPISGHRSVSWYQQTPGQGLQFLFEYFSETQRNKGNFPGRFSGRQFSNSRSEMNVSTLELGDSALYLCASSPGQYGQPQHFGDGTRLSIL.

This clonotype was counted only a few times. The rearrangement joins TRBV5-1 to TRBJ2-7, with 9 bases that match TRBD1. Germline V lookup: CDR1 SGHRS, CDR2 YFSETQ. Trimming at V came to 2 bases and at J to 2 bases, leaving 5 bases not matched to a gene. This CDR3 is 15 amino acids long. CDR3 in DNA: TGCGCCAGCAGCTTTTGGACAGGGGACCCCTACGAGCAGTACTTC. It codes for CASSFWTGDPYEQYF.

This sequence joins TRBV12-5 and TRBJ2-5, with D perhaps TRBD1 (6 bases). Germline V gene sequence: CDR1 LGHNT, CDR2 FRNRAP. Trimming removed 6 bases from V and 3 bases from J, with 20 bases in between. There are 16 residues in the CDR3. CDR3 region: CASGPVKGSGEETQYF. The CDR3, as DNA: TGTGCTAGTGGACCCGTGAAGGGGTCAGGGGAAGAGACCCAGTACTTC.

V and J are TRBV6-1 and TRBJ1-5; D is possibly TRBD1 (6 bases). Germline loops: CDR1 MNHNS, CDR2 SASEGT. The ends were cut back, 3 bases at V and 4 bases at J, with 13 bases in the middle. The CDR3 has 15 amino acids. The CDR3 loop reads CASSDYGRGNQPQHF. As DNA, the CDR3 is TGTGCCAGCAGTGACTACGGTAGGGGGAATCAGCCCCAGCATTTT.

This clonotype came up many times. The rearrangement uses TRBV5-1 and TRBJ2-1; the match to TRBD2 covers 13 bases. This CDR3 has 16 amino acids. Germline values: CDR1 SGHRS, CDR2 YFSETQ. J lost 12 bases, V lost 0 bases, and 9 bases had no gene match. Here the CDR3 reads CASSLETSGGSRRQFF. The CDR3 nucleotides are TGCGCCAGCAGCTTGGAGACTAGCGGGGGGTCCCGGCGGCAGTTCTTC.